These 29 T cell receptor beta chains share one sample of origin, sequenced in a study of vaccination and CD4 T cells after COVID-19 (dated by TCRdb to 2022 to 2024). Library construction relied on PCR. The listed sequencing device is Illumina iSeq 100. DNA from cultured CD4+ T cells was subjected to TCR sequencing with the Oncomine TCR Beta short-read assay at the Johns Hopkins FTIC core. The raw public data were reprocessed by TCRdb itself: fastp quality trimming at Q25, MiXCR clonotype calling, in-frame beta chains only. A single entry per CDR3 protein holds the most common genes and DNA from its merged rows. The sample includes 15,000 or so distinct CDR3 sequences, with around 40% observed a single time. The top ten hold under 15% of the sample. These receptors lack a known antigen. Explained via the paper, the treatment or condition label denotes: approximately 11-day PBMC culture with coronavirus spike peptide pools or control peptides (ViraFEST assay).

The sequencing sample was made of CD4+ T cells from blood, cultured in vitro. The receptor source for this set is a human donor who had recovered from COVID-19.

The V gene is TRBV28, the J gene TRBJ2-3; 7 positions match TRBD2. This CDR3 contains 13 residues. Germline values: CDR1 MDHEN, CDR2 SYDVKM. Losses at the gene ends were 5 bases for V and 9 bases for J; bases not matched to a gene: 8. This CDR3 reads CASSPTGGNTQYF. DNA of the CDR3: TGTGCCAGCAGTCCAACCGGGGGGAACACGCAGTATTTT.

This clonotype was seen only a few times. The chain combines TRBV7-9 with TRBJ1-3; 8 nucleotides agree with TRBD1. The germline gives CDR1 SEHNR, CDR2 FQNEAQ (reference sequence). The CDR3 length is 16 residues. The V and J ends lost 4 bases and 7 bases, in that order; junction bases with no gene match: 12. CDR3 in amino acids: CASSSQFRGRGNTIYF. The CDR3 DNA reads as TGTGCCAGCAGCTCCCAATTCAGGGGGCGCGGGAACACCATATATTTT.

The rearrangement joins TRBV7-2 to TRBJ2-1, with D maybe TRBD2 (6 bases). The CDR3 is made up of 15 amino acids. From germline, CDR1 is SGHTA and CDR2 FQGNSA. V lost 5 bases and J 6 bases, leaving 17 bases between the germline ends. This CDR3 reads CASSVLAGLFNEQFF. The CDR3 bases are TGTGCCAGCAGCGTTCTGGCGGGACTTTTCAATGAGCAGTTCTTC.

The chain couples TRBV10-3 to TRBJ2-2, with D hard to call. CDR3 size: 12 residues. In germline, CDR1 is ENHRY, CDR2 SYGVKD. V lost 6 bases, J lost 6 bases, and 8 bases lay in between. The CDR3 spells CAISGSAGELFF. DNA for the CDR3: TGTGCCATCAGCGGCTCAGCCGGGGAGCTGTTTTTT.

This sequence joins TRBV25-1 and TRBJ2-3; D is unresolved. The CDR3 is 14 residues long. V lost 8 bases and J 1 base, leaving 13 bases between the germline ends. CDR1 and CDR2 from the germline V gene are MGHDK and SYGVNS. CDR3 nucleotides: TGTGCCAGCGCATCTCATTCGGGCACAGATACGCAGTATTTT. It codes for CASASHSGTDTQYF.

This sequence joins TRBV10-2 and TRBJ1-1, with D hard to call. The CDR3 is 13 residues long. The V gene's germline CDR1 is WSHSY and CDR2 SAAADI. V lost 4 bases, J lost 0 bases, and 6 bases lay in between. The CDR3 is CASSGGVNTEAFF. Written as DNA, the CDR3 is TGCGCCAGCAGTGGTGGTGTGAACACTGAAGCTTTCTTT.

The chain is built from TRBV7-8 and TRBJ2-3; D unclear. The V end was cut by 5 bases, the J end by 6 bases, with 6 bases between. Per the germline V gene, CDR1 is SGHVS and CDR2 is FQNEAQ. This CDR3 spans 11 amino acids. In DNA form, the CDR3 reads TGTGCCAGCAGCCGCGCGGATACGCAGTATTTT. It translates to CASSRADTQYF.

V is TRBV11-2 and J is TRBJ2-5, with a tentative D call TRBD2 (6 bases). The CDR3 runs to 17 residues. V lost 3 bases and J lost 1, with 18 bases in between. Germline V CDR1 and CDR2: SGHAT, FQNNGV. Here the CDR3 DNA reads TGTGCCAGCAGCTTGGGACCACCTGGGGGAGGCCAAGAGACCCAGTACTTC. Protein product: CASSLGPPGGGQETQYF.

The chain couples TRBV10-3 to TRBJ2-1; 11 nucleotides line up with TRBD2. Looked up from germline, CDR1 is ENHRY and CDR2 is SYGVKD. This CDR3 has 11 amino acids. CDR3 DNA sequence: TGTGGTAGCGGGAGGGGAGATGAGCAGTTCTTC. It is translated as CGSGRGDEQFF.

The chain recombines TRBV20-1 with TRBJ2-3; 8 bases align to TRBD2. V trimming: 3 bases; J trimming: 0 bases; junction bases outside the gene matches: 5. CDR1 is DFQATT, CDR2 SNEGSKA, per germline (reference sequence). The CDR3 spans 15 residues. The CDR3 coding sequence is TGCAGTGCTAGGGTAGCGGGAAAGAGCACAGATACGCAGTATTTT. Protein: CSARVAGKSTDTQYF.

CDR3 nucleotide sequence: TGCGCCAGCAGCTTGGAGGCGATCTACAATGAGCAGTTCTTC. Its translation: CASSLEAIYNEQFF. J is TRBJ2-1 and V is TRBV5-1; D is uncertain. The germline V and J ends were trimmed by 0 bases and 3 bases, with 7 bases remaining between them. There are 14 residues in the CDR3. Germline CDR1 reads SGHRS; CDR2 reads YFSETQ.

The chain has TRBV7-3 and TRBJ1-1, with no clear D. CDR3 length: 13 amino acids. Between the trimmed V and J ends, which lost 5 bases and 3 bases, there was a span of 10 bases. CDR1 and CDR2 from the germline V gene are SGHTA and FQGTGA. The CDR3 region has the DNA TGTGCCAGCAGCCTTTTGGGAGACACTGAAGCTTTCTTT. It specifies CASSLLGDTEAFF. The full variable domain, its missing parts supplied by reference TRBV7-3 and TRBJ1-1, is GAGVSQTPSNKVTEKGKYVELRCDPISGHTALYWYRQSLGQGPEFLIYFQGTGAADDSGLPNDRFFAVRPEGSVSTLKIQRTERGDSAVYLCASSLLGDTEAFFGQGTRLTVV.

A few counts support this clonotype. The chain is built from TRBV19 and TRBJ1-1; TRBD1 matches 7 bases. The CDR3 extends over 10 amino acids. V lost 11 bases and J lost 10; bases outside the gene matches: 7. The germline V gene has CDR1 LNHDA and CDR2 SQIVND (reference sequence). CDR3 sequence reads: CASKEGAAFF. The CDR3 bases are TGTGCCTCAAAGGAGGGGGCAGCTTTCTTT.

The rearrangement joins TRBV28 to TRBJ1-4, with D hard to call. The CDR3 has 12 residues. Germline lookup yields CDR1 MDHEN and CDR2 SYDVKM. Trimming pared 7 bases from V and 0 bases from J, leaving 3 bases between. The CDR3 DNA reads TGTGCCAGCACCACAACTAATGAAAAACTGTTTTTT. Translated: CASTTTNEKLFF. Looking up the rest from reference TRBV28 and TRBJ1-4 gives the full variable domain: DVKVTQSSRYLVKRTGEKVFLECVQDMDHENMFWYRQDPGLGLRLIYFSYDVKMKEKGDIPEGYSVSREKKERFSLILESASTNQTSMYLCASTTTNEKLFFGSGTQLSVL.

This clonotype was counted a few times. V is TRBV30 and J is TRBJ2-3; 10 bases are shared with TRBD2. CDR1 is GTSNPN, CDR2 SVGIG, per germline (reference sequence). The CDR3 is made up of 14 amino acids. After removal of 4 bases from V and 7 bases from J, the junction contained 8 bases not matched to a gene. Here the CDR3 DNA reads TGTGCCTGGACCGTTAGCGGGAGGACCCATACGCAGTATTTT. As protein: CAWTVSGRTHTQYF.

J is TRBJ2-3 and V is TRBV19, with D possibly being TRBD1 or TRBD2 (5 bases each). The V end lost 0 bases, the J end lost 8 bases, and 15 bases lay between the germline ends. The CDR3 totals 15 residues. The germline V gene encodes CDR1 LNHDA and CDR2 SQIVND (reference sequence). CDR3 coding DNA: TGTGCCAGTAGTATAGATTTAAGGCAGGGAGCTACGCAGTATTTT. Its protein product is CASSIDLRQGATQYF.

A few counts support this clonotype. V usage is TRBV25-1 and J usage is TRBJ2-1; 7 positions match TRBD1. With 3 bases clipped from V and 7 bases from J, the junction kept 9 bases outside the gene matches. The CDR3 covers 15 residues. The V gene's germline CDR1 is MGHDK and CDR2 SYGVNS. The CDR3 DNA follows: TGTGCCAGCAGTGATCACGAGGGGGCCTTAAATGAGCAGTTCTTC. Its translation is CASSDHEGALNEQFF.

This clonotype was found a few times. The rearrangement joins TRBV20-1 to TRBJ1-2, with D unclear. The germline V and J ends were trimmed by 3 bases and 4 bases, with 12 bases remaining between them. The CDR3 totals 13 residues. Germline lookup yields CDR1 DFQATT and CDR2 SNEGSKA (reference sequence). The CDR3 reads CSASQIAVYGYTF. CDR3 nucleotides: TGCAGTGCTAGTCAGATCGCGGTCTATGGCTACACCTTC.

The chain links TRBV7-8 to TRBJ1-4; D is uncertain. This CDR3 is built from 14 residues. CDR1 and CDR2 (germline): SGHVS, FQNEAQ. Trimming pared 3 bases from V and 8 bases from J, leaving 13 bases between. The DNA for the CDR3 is TGTGCCAGCAGCTTCAGTAGGGCGAGGGAAAAACTGTTTTTT. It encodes CASSFSRAREKLFF. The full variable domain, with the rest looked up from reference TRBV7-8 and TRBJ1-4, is GAGVSQSPRYKVAKRGQDVALRCDPISGHVSLFWYQQALGQGPEFLTYFQNEAQLDKSGLPSDRFFAERPEGSVSTLKIQRTQQEDSAVYLCASSFSRAREKLFFGSGTQLSVL.

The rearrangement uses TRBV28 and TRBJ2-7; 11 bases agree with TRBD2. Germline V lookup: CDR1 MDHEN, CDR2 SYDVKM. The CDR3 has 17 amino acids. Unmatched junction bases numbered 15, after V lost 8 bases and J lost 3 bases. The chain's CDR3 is CASLPRLAGSTIYEQYF. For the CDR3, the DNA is TGTGCCAGCCTTCCCCGACTAGCGGGAAGTACCATCTACGAGCAGTACTTC.

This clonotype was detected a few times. The CDR3 protein is CSAPRTSGRGVGTGELFF. In DNA form, the CDR3 reads TGCAGTGCTCCCCGGACTAGCGGGAGGGGGGTGGGCACCGGGGAGCTGTTTTTT. The chain links TRBV20-1 to TRBJ2-2, with 15 positions matching TRBD2. V dropped 5 bases and J dropped 4; count of bases not matched to a gene: 11. Germline assignment: CDR1 DFQATT and CDR2 SNEGSKA (reference sequence). This CDR3 region has 18 residues.

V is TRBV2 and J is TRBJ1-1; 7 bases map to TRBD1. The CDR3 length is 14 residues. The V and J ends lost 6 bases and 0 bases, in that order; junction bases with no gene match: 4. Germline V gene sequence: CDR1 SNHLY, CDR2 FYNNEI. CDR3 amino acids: CASSADRMNTEAFF. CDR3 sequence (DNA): TGTGCCAGCAGCGCGGACAGGATGAACACTGAAGCTTTCTTT.

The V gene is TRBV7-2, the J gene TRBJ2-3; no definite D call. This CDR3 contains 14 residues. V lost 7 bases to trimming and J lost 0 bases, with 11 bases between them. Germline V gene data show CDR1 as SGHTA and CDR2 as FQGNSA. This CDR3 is CASNPTFSTDTQYF. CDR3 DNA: TGTGCCAGCAACCCAACCTTTAGCACAGATACGCAGTATTTT. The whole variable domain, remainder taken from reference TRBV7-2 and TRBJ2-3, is GAGVSQSPSNKVTEKGKDVELRCDPISGHTALYWYRQSLGQGLEFLIYFQGNSAPDKSGLPSDRFSAERTGGSVSTLTIQRTQQEDSAVYLCASNPTFSTDTQYFGPGTRLTVL.

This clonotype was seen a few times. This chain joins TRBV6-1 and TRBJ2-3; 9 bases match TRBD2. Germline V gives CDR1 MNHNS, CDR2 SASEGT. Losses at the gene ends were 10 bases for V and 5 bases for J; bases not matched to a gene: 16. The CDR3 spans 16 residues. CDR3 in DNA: TGTGCCACAGGAGGAATAGGAGGCGGGAGGGGAGATACGCAGTATTTT. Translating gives CATGGIGGGRGDTQYF.

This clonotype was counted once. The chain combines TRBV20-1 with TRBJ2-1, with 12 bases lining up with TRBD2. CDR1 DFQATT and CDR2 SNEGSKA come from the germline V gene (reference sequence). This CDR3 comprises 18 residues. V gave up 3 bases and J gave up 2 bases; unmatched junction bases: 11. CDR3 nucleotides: TGCAGTGCTAGGCCGGGACTAGCGGGTGAGAGCGCCTACAATGAGCAGTTCTTC. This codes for CSARPGLAGESAYNEQFF.

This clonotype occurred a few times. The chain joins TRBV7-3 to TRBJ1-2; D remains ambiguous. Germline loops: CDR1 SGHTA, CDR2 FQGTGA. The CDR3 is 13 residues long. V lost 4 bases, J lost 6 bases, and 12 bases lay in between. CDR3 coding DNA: TGTGCCAGCAGCTCGGACCCCAGACATGGCTACACCTTC. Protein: CASSSDPRHGYTF.

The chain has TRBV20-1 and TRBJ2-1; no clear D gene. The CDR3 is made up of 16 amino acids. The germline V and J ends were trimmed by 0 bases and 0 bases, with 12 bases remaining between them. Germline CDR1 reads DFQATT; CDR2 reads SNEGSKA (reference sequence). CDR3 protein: CSARDQRLPSYNEQFF. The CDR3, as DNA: TGCAGTGCTAGAGATCAGCGCCTTCCCTCCTACAATGAGCAGTTCTTC.

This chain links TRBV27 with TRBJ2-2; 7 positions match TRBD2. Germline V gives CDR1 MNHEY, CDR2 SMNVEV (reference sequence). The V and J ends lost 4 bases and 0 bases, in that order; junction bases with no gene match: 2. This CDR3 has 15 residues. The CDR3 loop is CASSYSGANTGELFF. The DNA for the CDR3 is TGTGCCAGCAGTTACAGCGGGGCGAACACCGGGGAGCTGTTTTTT.

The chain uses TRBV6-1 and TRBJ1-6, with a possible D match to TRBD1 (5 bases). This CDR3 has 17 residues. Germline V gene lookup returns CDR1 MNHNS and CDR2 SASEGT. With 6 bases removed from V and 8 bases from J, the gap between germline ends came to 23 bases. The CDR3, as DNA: TGTGCCAGCAGACAACCGTGGGGGATTATAAGGTATTCACCCCTCCACTTT. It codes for CASRQPWGIIRYSPLHF.